This is a list of T cell receptor beta chains from one sample in a study of beta chain features in type 1 diabetes. Some clones are missing from TCRdb's copy, which holds only in-frame ones; the method was immunoSEQ multiplex PCR. The table includes some 700,000 clones, around an eighth detected once. Sequences were obtained from naive CD4+ T cells from blood. Receptors were obtained from a man aged 18 to 29 with type 1 diabetes. Each CDR3 is given with its conserved first and last residue. Fields, in order: CDR3 protein, CDR3 DNA, CDR3 length, clone size, D gene, V gene, J gene. The D gene is left open where the match is weak. Not every row has a clone size; where given, it reads once, few, many or a size class.

CDR3 protein: CASTVARGSYNEQFF
CDR3 DNA: TGTGCCAGCACCGTGGCTAGGGGATCCTACAATGAGCAGTTCTTC
CDR3 length: 15
clone size: -
D gene: -
V gene: TRBV2
J gene: TRBJ2-1

CDR3 protein: CASSVSGLAGEQFF
CDR3 DNA: TGTGCTAGCAGCGTTTCGGGACTAGCGGGGGAGCAGTTCTTC
CDR3 length: 14
clone size: -
D gene: TRBD2
V gene: TRBV7-7
J gene: TRBJ2-1

CDR3 protein: CASSLGTQGKYF
CDR3 DNA: TGTGCCAGCAGCTTAGGAACGCAGGGAAAGTACTTC
CDR3 length: 12
clone size: -
D gene: -
V gene: TRBV7-9
J gene: TRBJ2-7

CDR3 protein: CAWSALGGSNQPQHF
CDR3 DNA: TGTGCCTGGAGTGCTTTAGGGGGCAGCAATCAGCCCCAGCATTTT
CDR3 length: 15
clone size: -
D gene: TRBD1
V gene: TRBV30
J gene: TRBJ1-5

CDR3 protein: CASSSPSRQDRIYNEQFF
CDR3 DNA: TGTGCCAGCAGTTCCCCCTCACGGCAAGACAGAATCTACAATGAGCAGTTCTTC
CDR3 length: 18
clone size: -
D gene: -
V gene: TRBV28
J gene: TRBJ2-1

CDR3 protein: CASSLRLALSYEQYF
CDR3 DNA: TGTGCCAGCAGTTTACGCCTAGCTCTCTCCTACGAGCAGTACTTC
CDR3 length: 15
clone size: -
D gene: -
V gene: TRBV28
J gene: TRBJ2-7

CDR3 protein: CAANPGQGALQPQHF
CDR3 DNA: TGTGCCGCCAACCCGGGACAGGGGGCCCTACAGCCCCAGCATTTT
CDR3 length: 15
clone size: few
D gene: TRBD1
V gene: TRBV10-3
J gene: TRBJ1-5

CDR3 protein: CASSPPSGELFF
CDR3 DNA: TGTGCCAGCAGCCCCCCCTCCGGGGAGCTGTTTTTT
CDR3 length: 12
clone size: -
D gene: -
V gene: TRBV6-6
J gene: TRBJ2-2

CDR3 protein: CAWSGQGGYTF
CDR3 DNA: TGTGCCTGGAGTGGTCAGGGTGGCTACACCTTC
CDR3 length: 11
clone size: -
D gene: -
V gene: TRBV30
J gene: TRBJ1-2

CDR3 protein: CASSLETGYVSYEQYF
CDR3 DNA: TGCGCCAGCAGCTTGGAAACCGGATACGTATCCTACGAGCAGTACTTC
CDR3 length: 16
clone size: few
D gene: -
V gene: TRBV5-1
J gene: TRBJ2-7

CDR3 protein: CASSSRQATNEKLFF
CDR3 DNA: TGTGCCAGCAGCTCCAGACAGGCGACTAATGAAAAACTGTTTTTT
CDR3 length: 15
clone size: -
D gene: -
V gene: TRBV5-4
J gene: TRBJ1-4

CDR3 protein: CATSRGQGGNQPQHF
CDR3 DNA: TGTGCCACCAGCAGGGGACAGGGAGGCAATCAGCCCCAGCATTTT
CDR3 length: 15
clone size: few
D gene: TRBD1
V gene: TRBV15
J gene: TRBJ1-5

CDR3 protein: CAWCRASGNTIYF
CDR3 DNA: TGTGCCTGGTGCCGTGCTTCTGGAAACACCATATATTTT
CDR3 length: 13
clone size: few
D gene: -
V gene: TRBV30
J gene: TRBJ1-3

CDR3 protein: CASSFRAFSYEQYF
CDR3 DNA: TGTGCCAGCAGCTTCCGGGCCTTCTCCTACGAGCAGTACTTC
CDR3 length: 14
clone size: -
D gene: -
V gene: TRBV5-6
J gene: TRBJ2-7

CDR3 protein: CASSNPDEQFF
CDR3 DNA: TGTGCCAGCTCAAACCCCGATGAGCAGTTCTTC
CDR3 length: 11
clone size: few
D gene: -
V gene: TRBV18
J gene: TRBJ2-1

CDR3 protein: CAWTFGQANYEQYF
CDR3 DNA: TGTGCCTGGACGTTCGGGCAGGCCAACTACGAGCAGTACTTC
CDR3 length: 14
clone size: -
D gene: -
V gene: TRBV30
J gene: TRBJ2-7

CDR3 protein: CASSSREPYNEQFF
CDR3 DNA: TGTGCCAGCAGCTCCCGGGAACCTTACAATGAGCAGTTCTTC
CDR3 length: 14
clone size: few
D gene: -
V gene: TRBV7-9
J gene: TRBJ2-1

CDR3 protein: CASSPPQGETQYF
CDR3 DNA: TGTGCCAGCTCACCACCACAGGGAGAGACCCAGTACTTC
CDR3 length: 13
clone size: -
D gene: -
V gene: TRBV18
J gene: TRBJ2-5

CDR3 protein: CASSPRRQGFSYEQYF
CDR3 DNA: TGTGCCAGCTCACCACGGAGACAGGGGTTTTCCTACGAGCAGTACTTC
CDR3 length: 16
clone size: -
D gene: TRBD1
V gene: TRBV18
J gene: TRBJ2-7

CDR3 protein: CSAAGRMNTEAFF
CDR3 DNA: TGCAGCGCAGCGGGACGGATGAACACTGAAGCTTTCTTT
CDR3 length: 13
clone size: few
D gene: -
V gene: TRBV29-1
J gene: TRBJ1-1

CDR3 protein: CAWSKRGLAGGNEQFF
CDR3 DNA: TGTGCCTGGAGTAAAAGGGGACTAGCGGGGGGCAATGAGCAGTTCTTC
CDR3 length: 16
clone size: -
D gene: TRBD2
V gene: TRBV30
J gene: TRBJ2-1

CDR3 protein: CASSLLLGAGTGELFF
CDR3 DNA: TGTGCCAGCAGCTTATTGCTGGGGGCAGGAACCGGGGAGCTGTTTTTT
CDR3 length: 16
clone size: few
D gene: -
V gene: TRBV7-3
J gene: TRBJ2-2

CDR3 protein: CASSIVGEETQYF
CDR3 DNA: TGTGCCAGTAGTATAGTTGGAGAAGAGACCCAGTACTTC
CDR3 length: 13
clone size: few
D gene: -
V gene: TRBV19
J gene: TRBJ2-5

CDR3 protein: CASSLWPGQASYEQYF
CDR3 DNA: TGTGCCAGCAGCTTATGGCCAGGACAAGCCTCCTACGAGCAGTACTTC
CDR3 length: 16
clone size: -
D gene: -
V gene: TRBV7-2
J gene: TRBJ2-7

CDR3 protein: CASSDRGEQPQHF
CDR3 DNA: TGTGCCAGCAGCGACAGGGGGGAACAGCCCCAGCATTTT
CDR3 length: 13
clone size: -
D gene: TRBD1
V gene: TRBV5-4
J gene: TRBJ1-5

CDR3 protein: CASSPAVSSTNEKLFF
CDR3 DNA: TGTGCCAGCTCACCAGCAGTCAGTTCAACTAATGAAAAACTGTTTTTT
CDR3 length: 16
clone size: -
D gene: -
V gene: TRBV18
J gene: TRBJ1-4

CDR3 protein: CASSGEVPSYEQYF
CDR3 DNA: TGCGCCAGCAGCGGGGAGGTCCCTTCCTACGAGCAGTACTTC
CDR3 length: 14
clone size: -
D gene: -
V gene: TRBV5-1
J gene: TRBJ2-7

CDR3 protein: CASSEEGAGKLFF
CDR3 DNA: TGTGCCAGCAGTGAGGAAGGGGCCGGAAAACTGTTTTTT
CDR3 length: 13
clone size: few
D gene: -
V gene: TRBV25-1
J gene: TRBJ1-4

CDR3 protein: CASSQLAGVQETQYF
CDR3 DNA: TGCGCCAGCAGCCAATTGGCAGGGGTCCAAGAGACCCAGTACTTC
CDR3 length: 15
clone size: -
D gene: -
V gene: TRBV4-1
J gene: TRBJ2-5

CDR3 protein: CSAAKDEKLFF
CDR3 DNA: TGCAGCGCCGCAAAGGATGAAAAACTGTTTTTT
CDR3 length: 11
clone size: few
D gene: -
V gene: TRBV29-1
J gene: TRBJ1-4

CDR3 protein: CSVQGNLAKNIQYF
CDR3 DNA: TGCAGCGTCCAGGGGAATCTAGCCAAAAACATTCAGTACTTC
CDR3 length: 14
clone size: -
D gene: -
V gene: TRBV29-1
J gene: TRBJ2-4

CDR3 protein: CASSSRVANYGYTF
CDR3 DNA: TGTGCCAGCAGTTCCCGGGTGGCTAACTATGGCTACACCTTC
CDR3 length: 14
clone size: -
D gene: -
V gene: TRBV6-5
J gene: TRBJ1-2

CDR3 protein: CASSPGQSAQPQHF
CDR3 DNA: TGCGCCAGCAGCCCGGGACAGTCCGCCCAGCCCCAGCATTTT
CDR3 length: 14
clone size: -
D gene: TRBD1
V gene: TRBV5-1
J gene: TRBJ1-5

CDR3 protein: CASTQNPPSADTQYF
CDR3 DNA: TGTGCCAGCACCCAAAACCCGCCTAGCGCAGATACGCAGTATTTT
CDR3 length: 15
clone size: -
D gene: -
V gene: TRBV2
J gene: TRBJ2-3

CDR3 protein: CASSDSRSAGEKLFF
CDR3 DNA: TGTGCCAGCAGTGATAGTCGCAGCGCGGGAGAAAAACTGTTTTTT
CDR3 length: 15
clone size: -
D gene: -
V gene: TRBV25-1
J gene: TRBJ1-4

CDR3 protein: CASSPGGTGNQPQHF
CDR3 DNA: TGTGCCAGCTCACCAGGGGGTACGGGCAATCAGCCCCAGCATTTT
CDR3 length: 15
clone size: few
D gene: -
V gene: TRBV18
J gene: TRBJ1-5

CDR3 protein: CASSALGTNGYTF
CDR3 DNA: TGTGCCAGCAGTGCCCTCGGGACGAATGGCTACACCTTC
CDR3 length: 13
clone size: few
D gene: -
V gene: TRBV2
J gene: TRBJ1-2

CDR3 protein: CSCADRGRSGEQYF
CDR3 DNA: TGCAGCTGCGCGGACAGGGGGCGTTCTGGTGAGCAGTACTTC
CDR3 length: 14
clone size: -
D gene: TRBD1
V gene: TRBV29-1
J gene: TRBJ2-7

CDR3 protein: CASRQSVLNTEAFF
CDR3 DNA: TGTGCCAGCCGACAGTCAGTTTTGAACACTGAAGCTTTCTTT
CDR3 length: 14
clone size: few
D gene: -
V gene: TRBV6-5
J gene: TRBJ1-1

CDR3 protein: CASSLRDTQYF
CDR3 DNA: TGTGCCAGCAGTTTGAGGGATACGCAGTATTTT
CDR3 length: 11
clone size: -
D gene: -
V gene: TRBV28
J gene: TRBJ2-3

CDR3 protein: CSGRDRASPPTEAFF
CDR3 DNA: TGCAGCGGACGGGACAGGGCCTCTCCCCCCACTGAAGCTTTCTTT
CDR3 length: 15
clone size: few
D gene: TRBD1
V gene: TRBV29-1
J gene: TRBJ1-1

CDR3 protein: CASSPRLGQLNTEAFF
CDR3 DNA: TGTGCCAGCAGCCCCCGCCTGGGACAGCTGAACACTGAAGCTTTCTTT
CDR3 length: 16
clone size: -
D gene: TRBD1
V gene: TRBV11-1
J gene: TRBJ1-1

CDR3 protein: CASSQALAGAGEQYF
CDR3 DNA: TGCGCCAGCAGCCAAGCTCTAGCGGGGGCGGGCGAGCAGTACTTC
CDR3 length: 15
clone size: -
D gene: TRBD2
V gene: TRBV4-1
J gene: TRBJ2-7

CDR3 protein: CAISGSSTEGQFF
CDR3 DNA: TGTGCCATCAGTGGATCCTCGACGGAGGGGCAGTTCTTC
CDR3 length: 13
clone size: few
D gene: -
V gene: TRBV10-3
J gene: TRBJ2-1

CDR3 protein: CASSLAGLAENIQYF
CDR3 DNA: TGCGCCAGCAGCTTGGCCGGGCTAGCGGAAAACATTCAGTACTTC
CDR3 length: 15
clone size: -
D gene: TRBD2
V gene: TRBV5-1
J gene: TRBJ2-4

CDR3 protein: CASSLTAGGGDGYTF
CDR3 DNA: TGTGCCAGCAGCCTTACTGCAGGGGGAGGAGATGGCTACACCTTC
CDR3 length: 15
clone size: -
D gene: TRBD1
V gene: TRBV6-4
J gene: TRBJ1-2

CDR3 protein: CASSWGRNTGELFF
CDR3 DNA: TGTGCCAGCAGTTGGGGACGAAACACCGGGGAGCTGTTTTTT
CDR3 length: 14
clone size: few
D gene: -
V gene: TRBV27
J gene: TRBJ2-2

CDR3 protein: CASSLGFGATDTQYF
CDR3 DNA: TGTGCCAGCAGCTTAGGGTTCGGGGCCACAGATACGCAGTATTTT
CDR3 length: 15
clone size: few
D gene: -
V gene: TRBV7-3
J gene: TRBJ2-3

CDR3 protein: CASSLDPAGAQETQYF
CDR3 DNA: TGTGCCAGCAGCTTAGATCCAGCGGGGGCCCAAGAGACCCAGTACTTC
CDR3 length: 16
clone size: -
D gene: TRBD2
V gene: TRBV11-2
J gene: TRBJ2-5

CDR3 protein: CASRGTSGTGEQYF
CDR3 DNA: TGTGCCAGCAGAGGGACTAGCGGGACTGGCGAGCAGTACTTC
CDR3 length: 14
clone size: few
D gene: TRBD2
V gene: TRBV2
J gene: TRBJ2-7

CDR3 protein: CASSLEEGAGETQYF
CDR3 DNA: TGTGCCAGCAGCTTAGAAGAGGGGGCCGGGGAGACCCAGTACTTC
CDR3 length: 15
clone size: few
D gene: TRBD1
V gene: TRBV11-2
J gene: TRBJ2-5

CDR3 protein: CASSQDQVQGTEAFF
CDR3 DNA: TGCGCCAGCAGCCAAGATCAGGTCCAGGGGACTGAAGCTTTCTTT
CDR3 length: 15
clone size: -
D gene: -
V gene: TRBV4-1
J gene: TRBJ1-1

CDR3 protein: CSASGTEAFF
CDR3 DNA: TGCAGCGCCTCCGGAACTGAAGCTTTCTTT
CDR3 length: 10
clone size: -
D gene: -
V gene: TRBV29-1
J gene: TRBJ1-1

CDR3 protein: CASSITGGWSEAFF
CDR3 DNA: TGTGCCAGTAGTATAACAGGGGGCTGGTCTGAAGCTTTCTTT
CDR3 length: 14
clone size: -
D gene: TRBD1
V gene: TRBV19
J gene: TRBJ1-1

CDR3 protein: CASDTTENTEAFF
CDR3 DNA: TGTGCCAGCGACACGACTGAGAACACTGAAGCTTTCTTT
CDR3 length: 13
clone size: -
D gene: -
V gene: TRBV28
J gene: TRBJ1-1